Each of the 11 T cell receptor beta chains below was sequenced from the same sample in a study of blood T cell repertoires in COVID-19. Generated by immunoSEQ multiplex PCR, the TCRdb table keeps only in-frame clones and is missing some. The sample includes about 170,000 clones, 80% to 90% of them seen just once. Sequenced input: peripheral blood. The source is a woman between 45 and 60 years old with acute or convalescent COVID-19.

The rearrangement uses TRBV12-3 or TRBV12-4 and TRBJ1-2; 7 positions match TRBD1. J was trimmed by 7 bases and V by 5 bases; bases with no gene match: 4. The CDR3 consists of 12 residues. CDR3 in amino acids: CASSQDRPGYTF. The CDR3 DNA is TGTGCCAGCAGTCAGGACAGGCCTGGCTACACCTTC.

This chain links TRBV6-2 or TRBV6-3 with TRBJ1-2; 8 nucleotides line up with TRBD1. The V and J ends lost 3 bases and 2 bases, in that order; junction bases with no gene match: 5. The length of the CDR3 is 15 residues. Germline V gene lookup returns CDR1 MNHEY and CDR2 SVGEGT. CDR3 in DNA: TGTGCCAGCAGTTATCGGACAGGGATGAACTATGGCTACACCTTC. Protein: CASSYRTGMNYGYTF.

Worth noting for this clone: The sample has other DNA sequences that encode this CDR3 too. V gene TRBV5-1 combines with J gene TRBJ2-1; TRBD2 is a possible D gene (5 bases). CDR1 is SGHRS and CDR2 is YFSETQ in the germline V gene. The CDR3 is made up of 14 amino acids. Trimming took off 3 bases at V and 4 bases at J, with 11 bases between the two ends. The CDR3 here is CASSSLATYNEQFF. The CDR3 nucleotides read TGCGCCAGCAGCTCTTTAGCGACTTACAATGAGCAGTTCTTC.

J is TRBJ2-7 and V is TRBV4-1, with D uncertain. The CDR3 runs 16 residues. Trimming took 0 bases from V and 0 from J, leaving 12 bases between them. Germline loops: CDR1 MGHRA, CDR2 YSYEKL. CDR3 amino acids: CASSQDSPGFSYEQYF. The DNA of the CDR3 is TGCGCCAGCAGCCAAGATAGTCCGGGTTTCTCCTACGAGCAGTACTTC.

This chain joins TRBV19 and TRBJ2-7, with a weak D call TRBD1 (6 bases). The CDR3 runs 15 residues. Trimming took off 4 bases at V and 2 bases at J, with 15 bases between the two ends. CDR1 is LNHDA, CDR2 SQIVND, per germline (reference sequence). This chain's CDR3 is CASSNRQGRAYEQYF. In DNA, the CDR3 is TGTGCCAGTAGTAATCGGCAGGGGAGAGCCTACGAGCAGTACTTC.

This clone was seen a handful of times. The chain combines TRBV9 with TRBJ2-5, with 10 nucleotides matching TRBD2. Germline CDR1 reads SGDLS; CDR2 reads YYNGEE. Losses at the gene ends were 0 bases for V and 1 base for J; bases not matched to a gene: 9. The CDR3 sequence is 18 residues long. This CDR3 is CASSVGRLAGGPQETQYF. The CDR3 DNA sequence: TGTGCCAGCAGCGTAGGAAGGTTAGCGGGGGGCCCCCAAGAGACCCAGTACTTC.

Of note for this clone: Compared with germline, one end of the junction differs, possibly owing to a read error. The CDR3 spells CASSTGGTDTQYF. As DNA, the CDR3 is TGTGCCAGCTCGACAGGGGGCACTGATACGCAGTATTTT. The chain has TRBV18 and TRBJ2-3, with 10 bases that match TRBD1. The CDR3 length is 13 residues. The germline V gene has CDR1 KGHSH and CDR2 LQKENI.

The genes are TRBV7-9 and TRBJ1-5, with TRBD1 as a possible D gene (6 bases). CDR1 and CDR2 (germline): SEHNR, FQNEAQ (reference sequence). There are 16 residues in the CDR3. Trimming removed 1 base from V and 4 bases from J, with 14 bases in between. CDR3 DNA sequence: TGTGCCAGCAGCTTAGGAGCGGGGGCCGCTAATCAGCCCCAGCATTTT. The encoded protein is CASSLGAGAANQPQHF.

The chain employs TRBV28 and TRBJ1-6; no clear D. V was cut by 5 bases and J by 14 bases, with 22 bases left in between. Germline V gives CDR1 MDHEN, CDR2 SYDVKM. This CDR3 is built from 15 residues. The CDR3 protein is CASSPPRGQFGSLHF. The CDR3 nucleotides read TGTGCCAGCAGTCCCCCCAGAGGCCAATTTGGTTCCCTCCACTTT.

The chain carries TRBV10-2 and TRBJ1-3; no clear D. Trimming stripped 8 bases from V and 3 bases from J, with 14 bases between. This CDR3 spans 14 amino acids. The germline gives CDR1 WSHSY, CDR2 SAAADI. CDR3 residues: CASRGANLGNTIYF. The CDR3 bases are TGCGCCAGCCGGGGAGCTAACCTTGGAAACACCATATATTTT.

The chain carries TRBV21-1 and TRBJ2-5; the table calls TRBD2, which could not be checked here. TRBV21-1 is designated a pseudogene. The CDR3 sequence is 18 residues long. Here the CDR3 DNA reads TGTGCCAGCAGTCGAAGGACTAGCGGGAGTATGTGTCAAGAGACCCAGTACTTC. This translates into CASSRRTSGSMCQETQYF.